One T cell receptor beta chain is described in this entry. TCRdb keeps only in-frame clones here, not all; method: immunoSEQ multiplex PCR. Here the sample spans 16,000 or so clones, around nine tenths being singletons. CDR1 SEHNR and CDR2 FQNEAQ come from the germline V gene (reference sequence). The germline V and J ends were trimmed by 1 base and 3 bases, with 6 bases remaining between them. This CDR3 has 14 amino acids. This sample is drawn from a study of T cells after posttransplantation cyclophosphamide. A marrow graft followed busulfan-fludarabine conditioning, with cyclophosphamide on days +3 and +4.

Sequenced here: CD4+ T cells sorted from blood, sampled after allogeneic stem cell transplant with posttransplant cyclophosphamide. The gene calls are TRBV7-9 and TRBJ2-2; tentatively, D is TRBD1 (5 bases). The clonotype originates from a male patient aged 55 to 70 who received an allogeneic stem cell transplant from a related donor and was CMV-positive. Some T cells may be transferred from the graft donor. The CDR3 nucleotides read TGTGCCAGCAGCTTAGGCAGGGACACCGGGGAGCTGTTTTTT. Protein product: CASSLGRDTGELFF.